This T cell receptor beta chain emerged from a study of blood T cell repertoires in COVID-19. As for the study in general: The study drew acute and convalescent COVID-19 samples from the United States, Italy and Spain. Sample material is recorded as cDNA or gDNA derived from T cells, B-cell-depleted T cells, or PBMCs.

Germline V gives CDR1 SGHRS, CDR2 YFSETQ. The CDR3 runs to 16 residues. Per the original methods: How many nucleated cells were present was estimated from reference gene primer amplification. Clones were read by immunoSEQ multiplex PCR, and TCRdb kept only the in-frame ones, dropping some. V and J calls and clone size are given by that table; D and trimming were obtained from the DNA. The profile covers roughly 43,000 clones, with about 85% appearing a single time and more than 9% taken by the ten largest. Comment on this clone: The germline gene is not matched at one end of the junction; a read error may be the cause.

The V call is TRBV5-1, the J call TRBJ2-5; 9 bases map to TRBD2. The sequence was obtained from a human donor in a cohort sampled during active COVID-19. The source material was peripheral blood. In DNA, the CDR3 is TGCGCCAGCAGCTTGAGTGGCAGCGGGGGGCAAGGGACCCAGTACTTC. Residues: CASSLSGSGGQGTQYF.